The rows below give T cell receptor beta chains drawn from one sample of a study of blood T cell repertoires in COVID-19. Data came from immunoSEQ multiplex PCR; TCRdb stores just in-frame clones and leaves some out. The sample includes 210,000 or so clones, roughly nine tenths seen only once; the top ten take approximately 2.8%. Sequenced sample: PBMCs or T cells enriched from blood (not recorded which). Receptors originate from a woman between 50 and 59 years old in a cohort exposed to, infected with or recovered from COVID-19 (not recorded which). Each CDR3 is given with its conserved first and last residue. D genes are given only for firm matches. Not every row has a clone size; where given, it reads once, few, many or a size class.

CASSQVPGSGGTSSYNEQFF	TGTGCCAGCAGCCAAGTCCCCGGGAGCGGGGGGACGAGCTCCTACAATGAGCAGTTCTTC	TRBV3-1/TRBV3-2	TRBJ2-1	-	TRBD2
CASSLRFQGSSYEQYF	TGTGCCAGCAGCTTACGGTTTCAGGGATCCTCCTACGAGCAGTACTTC	TRBV7-2	TRBJ2-7	-	-
CATTGGLGRYEQYF	TGTGCCACCACAGGGGGGCTCGGGCGCTACGAGCAGTACTTC	TRBV10-3	TRBJ2-7	few	TRBD1
CASSRDRAGEQFF	TGTGCCAGCAGTCGGGACAGGGCGGGGGAGCAGTTCTTC	TRBV7-9	TRBJ2-1	-	TRBD1
CASSENQGGYGYTF	TGTGCCAGCAGTGAGAACCAGGGGGGATATGGCTACACCTTC	TRBV6-1	TRBJ1-2	-	TRBD1
CASSWRQTKNTDTQYF	TGCGCCAGCAGCTGGCGACAGACCAAGAACACAGATACGCAGTATTTT	TRBV5-1	TRBJ2-3	-	-
CASSGTGDRGGYTF	TGTGCCAGCAGCGGAACAGGGGATAGGGGTGGCTACACCTTC	TRBV25-1	TRBJ1-2	-	TRBD1
CASSWSGTGGDTQYF	TGTGCCAGCAGTTGGTCTGGGACAGGGGGAGATACGCAGTATTTT	TRBV6-5	TRBJ2-3	few	TRBD1
CASSSRANYGYTF	TGTGCCAGTAGTAGCCGGGCTAACTATGGCTACACCTTC	TRBV19	TRBJ1-2	-	-
CASSPGLAGGLGDTQYF	TGTGCCAGTAGCCCGGGACTAGCGGGGGGGCTTGGAGATACGCAGTATTTT	TRBV19	TRBJ2-3	-	TRBD2
CASSGGQASNEQFF	TGTGCCAGCAGCGGGGGACAGGCTAGCAATGAGCAGTTCTTC	TRBV7-3	TRBJ2-1	-	TRBD1
CASSSGGQGGNQPQHF	TGTGCCAGCAGCTCGGGGGGACAGGGGGGCAATCAGCCCCAGCATTTT	TRBV5-4	TRBJ1-5	-	TRBD1
CASSLEIRKLARINEQFF	TGTGCCAGCAGCTTAGAGATTCGTAAACTAGCGAGAATCAATGAGCAGTTCTTC	TRBV7-8	TRBJ2-1	-	TRBD2